The sequence of this T cell receptor (beta chain) was determined in a study of CD8+CD57+ T cells in acquired aplastic anemia. Study at large: Mean DNA quantity obtained from sorted CD4+ and CD8+ cells was 3 to 3.5 ug. Healthy donors had, on average, roughly 9.9 million reads for their CD4+ cells. Whole-study findings and limits: Overlapping CD8+ CDR3 repertoires of patients and controls contained nearly 30 shared sequences. Patients versus controls showed no significant CD8+ Simpson's diversity difference.

The CDR3 totals 15 residues. The ends were cut back, 8 bases at V and 3 bases at J, with 16 bases in the middle. Germline CDR1 and CDR2: SNHLY and FYNNEI. Genomic DNA, the template, was used for profiling of the TCR beta VDJ and CDR3. Via MiXCR, TCRdb re-called the reads, giving one row per CDR3 protein. The table lists fewer than 200,000 distinct CDR3 sequences, about three fifths of them singletons. This clonotype was picked up many times. Antigen: not known. The sample comprised sorted CD4+, CD8+, or CD8+CD57+ T cells (not recorded which) from PBMCs. This clonotype was sampled from a human donor in good health. The chain has TRBV2 and TRBJ1-4; the D gene is possibly TRBD1 (5 bases). CDR3 nucleotides: TGTGCCAGCTTAACTACCAGGGCGTCTAATGAAAAACTGTTTTTT. Encoded protein: CASLTTRASNEKLFF.